This T cell receptor (beta chain) was recorded in a study of blood T cell repertoires in COVID-19. Some clones are missing from TCRdb's copy, which holds only in-frame ones; the method was immunoSEQ multiplex PCR. In the table there are 180,000 or so clones, 84% of which are singletons. Sequenced material: peripheral blood. The receptor was derived from a middle-aged man who had recovered from COVID-19.

CDR3 in DNA: TGTGCCAGCAGCTTAGTACGGAATGAGCAGTTCTTC. This encodes CASSLVRNEQFF. The chain employs TRBV7-9 and TRBJ2-1; D is undetermined. Germline assignment: CDR1 SEHNR and CDR2 FQNEAQ (reference sequence). Deletions cut 1 base from V and 7 bases from J, with 5 bases between. The CDR3 runs to 12 residues. The complete variable domain, with remaining parts taken from reference TRBV7-9 and TRBJ2-1, reads DTGVSQNPRHKITKRGQNVTFRCDPISEHNRLYWYRQTLGQGPEFLTYFQNEAQLEKSRLLSDRFSAERPKGSFSTLEIQRTEQGDSAMYLCASSLVRNEQFFGPGTRLTVL.